This T cell receptor beta chain was captured by sequencing in a study of blood T cell repertoires in COVID-19. Study-wide context: COVID-19 samples collected from the United States, Italy and Spain covered acute and convalescent phases. PBMCs, B-cell-depleted T cells, or T cells provided the cDNA or gDNA that made up the material.

This clone was detected a few times. Under the authors' procedure: From reference gene primer amplification, estimates of nucleated cell counts were derived. Assay used: immunoSEQ multiplex PCR; TCRdb lists only in-frame clones, some missing. For V, J and clone size, that table is used; D and trimming come from the DNA. The data hold about 210,000 clones, with 84% observed a single time. The CDR3 spans 14 residues. Looked up from germline, CDR1 is SNHLY and CDR2 is FYNNEI. V gave up 6 bases and J gave up 4 bases; unmatched junction bases: 3. The clonotype originates from a man aged 40-50 years who had recovered from COVID-19. The sequenced sample was peripheral blood. The chain carries TRBV2 and TRBJ2-5; 12 bases are a match to TRBD2. The CDR3 sequence is CASRASGGVETQYF. DNA of the CDR3: TGTGCCAGCAGGGCTAGCGGGGGGGTAGAGACCCAGTACTTC.